A selection of T cell receptor beta chains follows, all from one sample in a study of shared clonotypes between healthy human individuals. The repertoire was sequenced with immunoSEQ multiplex PCR; TCRdb's copy has only in-frame clones and lacks some. The sample holds roughly 2,500,000 clones, more than 85% seen once. Input material: naive CD4+ T cells from PBMCs. The source of these receptors is a man younger than 30 in good health. Some clones in this sample may be carry-over from other donors' samples. Each CDR3 is given with its conserved first and last residue. The D gene is left open where the match is weak. Not all rows give a size; the values are once, few, many and, for expanded clones, a class.

>NA|NA|TRBV21-1|TRBJ2-5
TGTGCCAGCAGGCGACAGGGTCCTCACCAAGAGACCCAGTACTTC
CASRRQGPHQETQYF
>NA|once|TRBV7-9|TRBJ2-4
TGTGCCAGCAGCCCCCTCACGGACCAGGGCGTATCCAAAAACATTCAGTACTTC
CASSPLTDQGVSKNIQYF
>TRBD2|NA|TRBV28|TRBJ2-2
TGTGCCAGCAGTGAACTAGCGGGAGGAACCGGGGAGCTGTTTTTT
CASSELAGGTGELFF
>TRBD1|NA|TRBV7-9|TRBJ2-7
TGTGCAGGGGCCCCCCGGGACAGCTCCTACGAGCAGTACTTC
CAGAPRDSSYEQYF
>NA|NA|TRBV9|TRBJ1-1
TGTGCCAGCAGCGCCCAACAGCCGGCGGGGGCTGAAGCTTTCTTT
CASSAQQPAGAEAFF
>NA|NA|TRBV6-5|TRBJ2-7
TGTGCCAGCAGTTACTCGACACAGGACTCCTACGAGCAGTACTTC
CASSYSTQDSYEQYF
>NA|NA|TRBV28|TRBJ1-3
TGTGCCAGCAGTTCGGCAGGGGAAGGCTCTGGAAACACCATATATTTT
CASSSAGEGSGNTIYF
>TRBD2|NA|TRBV11-2|TRBJ2-7
TGTGCCAGCAGCTTAGGCGGGAGCCTCTCCTACGAGCAGTACTTC
CASSLGGSLSYEQYF
>NA|NA|TRBV7-2|TRBJ2-1
TGTGCCAGCAGCTTGATGACTGCGAATGAGCAGTTCTTC
CASSLMTANEQFF
>TRBD2|once|TRBV18|TRBJ2-3
TGTGCCAGCTCACTTTCCGGGAGCGGGGGCACAGATACGCAGTATTTT
CASSLSGSGGTDTQYF
>NA|NA|TRBV30|TRBJ2-5
TGTGCCTGGAGTCTAGGGGGAGAGACCCAGTACTTC
CAWSLGGETQYF
>TRBD2|NA|TRBV7-9|TRBJ2-1
TGTGCCAGCAGCGATACGGGACTAGCGTCTAATGAGCAGTTCTTC
CASSDTGLASNEQFF
>NA|NA|TRBV5-1|TRBJ1-1
TGCGCCAGCAGCTTGGCGGGAAACATGAACACTGAAGCTTTCTTT
CASSLAGNMNTEAFF
>NA|NA|TRBV6-5|TRBJ1-5
TGTGCCAGCAGTTACCGCGAAAATCAGCCCCAGCATTTT
CASSYRENQPQHF
>NA|NA|TRBV4-2|TRBJ2-5
TGTGCCAGCAGCCAACGGACAGCCCAAGAGACCCAGTACTTC
CASSQRTAQETQYF
>NA|NA|TRBV19|TRBJ2-7
TGTGCCAGTAGCCAGGACGGGTCTCGGGAGCAGTACTTC
CASSQDGSREQYF